The rows below give T cell receptor beta chains drawn from one sample of a study of tumor and adjacent non-tumor tissue in lung cancer. TCRdb fed the multiplex PCR reads into MiXCR, producing one record per CDR3 protein. Altogether 35,000 to 50,000 distinct CDR3 sequences are present, less than 65% being singletons, with the ten largest covering under 60%. The sequenced material came from distant non-tumor lung tissue. The receptors come from a man between 50 and 59 years old with non-small cell lung cancer. The CDR3 runs from the conserved cysteine through the conserved F or W. D genes are given only for firm matches. Clone size is not always given. Where it is, it says once, few, many or a class for expanded clones.

V	J	size	D	DNA	CDR3
TRBV5-4	TRBJ2-2	NA	NA	TGTGCCAGCAGCTTGCAGGTGGCTGGCGGGGAGCTGTTTTTT	CASSLQVAGGELFF
TRBV11-2	TRBJ2-2	NA	TRBD1	TGTGCAAGCAGACGGGACAGGCAGAACACCGGGGAGCAGTTTTTT	CASRRDRQNTGEQFF
TRBV6-6	TRBJ2-5	few	TRBD1	TGTGCCAGCTGTTATAAAACGGGACAGGCGCTAGAGACCCAGTACTTC	CASCYKTGQALETQYF
TRBV7-9	TRBJ2-5	NA	TRBD1	TGTGCCAGCAGCCTACGGACAGGGATGGAGACCAAGTACTTC	CASSLRTGMETKYF
TRBV5-1	TRBJ1-1	NA	NA	TGCGCCAGCAGATTGGAATCTTTAGCTGAAGCTTTCTTT	CASRLESLAEAFF
TRBV10-2	TRBJ1-6	many	TRBD1	TGCGCCAGCAACCGGCAGGGGGACTCATCACCCCTCCACTTT	CASNRQGDSSPLHF
TRBV29-1	TRBJ2-7	once	TRBD1	TGCCGCGCCCAAGACAGGGCCGGAGAGCAATACTTC	CRAQDRAGEQYF
TRBV10-3	TRBJ2-7	NA	NA	TGTGCCATCAGTGAGTCAGGATTCGGATTGAAGGACGAGCAGTACTTC	CAISESGFGLKDEQYF
TRBV12-5	TRBJ2-1	NA	NA	TGTGCTAGTAGGGGAGGCTATGAGCAGTTATTC	CASRGGYEQLF
TRBV4-2	TRBJ2-7	NA	NA	TGTGTCAGCAGCCAAGGCTTACGAGGGGCGGAGAACCCCTACGAGCAGTACTTC	CVSSQGLRGAENPYEQYF
TRBV6-6	TRBJ1-6	NA	NA	TGTGCCAGTAGAGGGGATTGCTCCTATAATTCACCCCTCCACTTT	CASRGDCSYNSPLHF
TRBV5-1	TRBJ2-2	NA	NA	TGCGCCAGCAGCCGGACAGGGAACACCGGGGGGCTGCTTTTT	CASSRTGNTGGLLF
TRBV18	TRBJ2-7	NA	TRBD2	TGTGTCAGCTCACCCGGGGACTACCCCTACGAGCAGTACTTC	CVSSPGDYPYEQYF
TRBV7-8	TRBJ2-1	NA	NA	TGTGCCAGCAGCTTAGGGGGGAGAGGGGCTAGCGAGGGCAATGAGCAGTTCTTC	CASSLGGRGASEGNEQFF
TRBV6-2/TRBV6-3	TRBJ2-7	NA	NA	TGTGCAAGCAGACGAGACAAGGCCTACGAGCAGTACTTC	CASRRDKAYEQYF
TRBV10-3	TRBJ2-5	NA	NA	TGTGCCATCAGTGAATGCTGCCAAGAGACCCAGTACTTC	CAISECCQETQYF
TRBV28	TRBJ2-3	NA	NA	TGTGCCAGCAGTTCCGAGATGGATACGCAGCAATTT	CASSSEMDTQQF
TRBV6-6	TRBJ2-7	NA	NA	TGTGCTAGCAGTTGCTCCGAACAGGAACAGTCCTACGAGCAGCACTTC	CASSCSEQEQSYEQHF
TRBV29-1	TRBJ2-7	NA	NA	TGTAGCACTAGACAGCAGAGCTCCTACGAGCAGCACTTC	CSTRQQSSYEQHF
TRBV2	TRBJ2-1	few	TRBD2	TGTGCCAGCAGTGAATCTAGCGGTGGGAATGAGCAGTTCTTC	CASSESSGGNEQFF
TRBV6-2/TRBV6-3	TRBJ2-1	NA	NA	TGTGCCAGCAATTACCCACTTGTTACCTACAATGAGCAGTTCTTC	CASNYPLVTYNEQFF
TRBV12-3/TRBV12-4	TRBJ2-2	many	NA	TGTGCCAGCAGTCACGGAAGTAACAGGGTCGACACCGGGGAGCTGTTTTTT	CASSHGSNRVDTGELFF